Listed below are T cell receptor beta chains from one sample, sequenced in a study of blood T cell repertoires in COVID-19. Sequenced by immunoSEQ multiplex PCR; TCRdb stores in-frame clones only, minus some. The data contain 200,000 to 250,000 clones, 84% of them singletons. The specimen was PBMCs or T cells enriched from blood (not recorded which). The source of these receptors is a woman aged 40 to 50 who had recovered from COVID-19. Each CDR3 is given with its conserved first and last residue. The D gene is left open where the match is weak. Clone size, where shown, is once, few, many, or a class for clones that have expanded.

CDR3aa: CASSLKAGAYNEQFF; CDR3nt: TGTGCCAGCAGCTTGAAAGCGGGGGCCTACAATGAGCAGTTCTTC; j_gene: TRBJ2-1; d_gene: TRBD2; v_gene: TRBV5-6; abundance: -
CDR3aa: CASQAGPGNTIYF; CDR3nt: TGTGCCAGTCAGGCGGGGCCGGGAAACACCATATATTTT; j_gene: TRBJ1-3; d_gene: -; v_gene: TRBV7-3; abundance: -
CDR3aa: CASSLARQVPFF; CDR3nt: TGTGCCAGCAGCTTAGCGCGACAGGTTCCGTTCTTC; j_gene: TRBJ2-1; d_gene: -; v_gene: TRBV11-2; abundance: once
CDR3aa: CASRLERGTARNGTGELFF; CDR3nt: TGTGCAAGTCGCTTAGAGCGAGGGACAGCCCGGAACGGCACCGGGGAGCTGTTTTTT; j_gene: TRBJ2-2; d_gene: -; v_gene: TRBV12-2; abundance: -
CDR3aa: CASSLSYTIYF; CDR3nt: TGTGCCAGCAGCTTGTCTTACACCATATATTTT; j_gene: TRBJ1-3; d_gene: -; v_gene: TRBV7-9; abundance: once
CDR3aa: CASSTPGRGEDTQYF; CDR3nt: TGTGCCAGTAGTACCCCGGGGAGGGGCGAAGATACGCAGTATTTT; j_gene: TRBJ2-3; d_gene: TRBD2; v_gene: TRBV19; abundance: -
CDR3aa: CASSATGEVNSPLHF; CDR3nt: TGTGCCAGCAGCGCTACAGGGGAAGTAAATTCACCCCTCCACTTT; j_gene: TRBJ1-6; d_gene: TRBD1; v_gene: TRBV9; abundance: few
CDR3aa: CASSSTSGGDTQYF; CDR3nt: TGCGCCAGCAGCTCCACTAGCGGAGGAGATACGCAGTATTTT; j_gene: TRBJ2-3; d_gene: TRBD2; v_gene: TRBV5-1; abundance: -
CDR3aa: CASSKVPGGPTGELFF; CDR3nt: TGTGCCAGCAGCAAAGTCCCGGGAGGGCCGACCGGGGAGCTGTTTTTT; j_gene: TRBJ2-2; d_gene: -; v_gene: TRBV21-1; abundance: -
CDR3aa: CASSQGTGGVRGYTF; CDR3nt: TGTGCCAGCAGCCAGGGGACAGGGGGAGTGAGGGGCTACACCTTC; j_gene: TRBJ1-2; d_gene: TRBD1; v_gene: TRBV3-1/TRBV3-2; abundance: few
CDR3aa: CASSLGSGQGTNEQFF; CDR3nt: TGTGCCAGCAGCTTAGGGTCGGGACAGGGGACCAATGAGCAGTTCTTC; j_gene: TRBJ2-1; d_gene: TRBD1; v_gene: TRBV7-9; abundance: few
CDR3aa: CAWSVFSSTGYHTYGYTF; CDR3nt: TGTGCCTGGAGTGTATTTAGTAGTACAGGCTATCACACCTATGGCTACACCTTC; j_gene: TRBJ1-2; d_gene: -; v_gene: TRBV30; abundance: -
CDR3aa: CASSTRGPARYGYTF; CDR3nt: TGTGCCAGCAGTACAAGGGGGCCAGCTAGGTATGGCTACACCTTC; j_gene: TRBJ1-2; d_gene: TRBD1; v_gene: TRBV27; abundance: -
CDR3aa: CASSMGGTSTDTQYF; CDR3nt: TGTGCCAGTAGTATGGGCGGGACCAGCACAGATACGCAGTATTTT; j_gene: TRBJ2-3; d_gene: -; v_gene: TRBV19; abundance: few
CDR3aa: CASHSSGRANNEQFF; CDR3nt: TGTGCCAGCCACTCAAGCGGGAGGGCAAACAATGAGCAGTTCTTC; j_gene: TRBJ2-1; d_gene: TRBD2; v_gene: TRBV28; abundance: -
CDR3aa: CASSYDASTGDTQYF; CDR3nt: TGTGCCAGCAGTTACGACGCCTCAACGGGAGATACGCAGTATTTT; j_gene: TRBJ2-3; d_gene: -; v_gene: TRBV28; abundance: -
CDR3aa: CASSTRLAGGFSDTQYF; CDR3nt: TGTGCCAGTAGTACACGACTAGCGGGAGGATTTTCAGATACGCAGTATTTT; j_gene: TRBJ2-3; d_gene: TRBD2; v_gene: TRBV19; abundance: -
CDR3aa: CSVEDIERFF; CDR3nt: TGCAGCGTTGAAGATATTGAGCGATTCTTT; j_gene: TRBJ1-1; d_gene: -; v_gene: TRBV29-1; abundance: once
CDR3aa: CASSSRQGTEQFF; CDR3nt: TGTGCCAGCAGTTCTAGACAGGGAACTGAGCAGTTCTTC; j_gene: TRBJ2-1; d_gene: TRBD1; v_gene: TRBV6-5; abundance: -
CDR3aa: CASRLAENTGELFF; CDR3nt: TGCGCCAGCAGACTAGCGGAGAACACCGGGGAGCTGTTTTTT; j_gene: TRBJ2-2; d_gene: TRBD2; v_gene: TRBV5-1; abundance: -
CDR3aa: CATSPPRGEAFF; CDR3nt: TGTGCCACCTCTCCCCCCCGGGGTGAAGCTTTCTTT; j_gene: TRBJ1-1; d_gene: -; v_gene: TRBV10-3; abundance: -
CDR3aa: CASSRELAGSTDTQYF; CDR3nt: TGTGCCAGCAGCCGAGAATTAGCGGGAAGCACAGATACGCAGTATTTT; j_gene: TRBJ2-3; d_gene: TRBD2; v_gene: TRBV27; abundance: -
CDR3aa: CASCQGPTDTQYF; CDR3nt: TGTGCCAGCTGCCAGGGCCCCACAGATACGCAGTATTTT; j_gene: TRBJ2-3; d_gene: -; v_gene: TRBV5-4; abundance: once
CDR3aa: CASSPRTTTSVKPEQYF; CDR3nt: TGTGCCAGCAGCCCTCGGACGACTACTAGCGTTAAGCCGGAGCAGTACTTC; j_gene: TRBJ2-7; d_gene: -; v_gene: TRBV21-1; abundance: -
CDR3aa: CASSPRQGETQYF; CDR3nt: TGTGCCAGCAGCCCGCGACAGGGGGAGACCCAGTACTTC; j_gene: TRBJ2-5; d_gene: TRBD1; v_gene: TRBV13; abundance: -
CDR3aa: CGFIPGQVSDGTEAFF; CDR3nt: TGTGGGTTTATACCGGGACAGGTTTCAGATGGCACTGAAGCTTTCTTT; j_gene: TRBJ1-1; d_gene: TRBD1; v_gene: TRBV30; abundance: -
CDR3aa: CASSVANTEAFF; CDR3nt: TGCGCCAGCAGTGTAGCGAACACTGAAGCTTTCTTT; j_gene: TRBJ1-1; d_gene: -; v_gene: TRBV10-2; abundance: -
CDR3aa: CASSLNSGIVYEQYF; CDR3nt: TGTGCCAGCAGCCTAAACAGCGGGATCGTCTACGAGCAGTACTTC; j_gene: TRBJ2-7; d_gene: TRBD2; v_gene: TRBV3-1/TRBV3-2; abundance: -
CDR3aa: CASRAPGTGSYEQYF; CDR3nt: TGTGCCAGCAGGGCCCCCGGGACAGGTTCCTACGAGCAGTACTTC; j_gene: TRBJ2-7; d_gene: TRBD1; v_gene: TRBV27; abundance: -
CDR3aa: CASSYQSGQPQHF; CDR3nt: TGTGCCAGCAGTTACCAATCGGGTCAGCCCCAGCATTTT; j_gene: TRBJ1-5; d_gene: -; v_gene: TRBV6-5; abundance: -
CDR3aa: CASNHGRASGYTF; CDR3nt: TGTGCCAGCAATCATGGCAGGGCCAGTGGCTACACCTTC; j_gene: TRBJ1-2; d_gene: -; v_gene: TRBV12-3/TRBV12-4; abundance: -
CDR3aa: CASSPGVTNEKLFF; CDR3nt: TGTGCCAGCAGCCCGGGGGTGACTAATGAAAAACTGTTTTTT; j_gene: TRBJ1-4; d_gene: -; v_gene: TRBV13; abundance: -
CDR3aa: CASSLLRTTAGEQFF; CDR3nt: TGTGCCAGCAGCCTACTTCGGACCACCGCGGGGGAGCAGTTCTTC; j_gene: TRBJ2-1; d_gene: -; v_gene: TRBV11-2; abundance: -
CDR3aa: CSAEIYEQYF; CDR3nt: TGCAGTGCTGAGATCTACGAGCAGTACTTC; j_gene: TRBJ2-7; d_gene: -; v_gene: TRBV20-1; abundance: -
CDR3aa: CASSLGGAGETQYF; CDR3nt: TGTGCCAGCAGCCTAGGGGGCGCCGGGGAGACCCAGTACTTC; j_gene: TRBJ2-5; d_gene: TRBD1; v_gene: TRBV7-3; abundance: -
CDR3aa: CASSEISGTALSQPQHF; CDR3nt: TGCGCCAGCAGTGAGATCTCCGGGACAGCATTGAGCCAGCCCCAGCATTTT; j_gene: TRBJ1-5; d_gene: TRBD1; v_gene: TRBV10-2; abundance: -
CDR3aa: CASSQAWRAVLPGNTIYF; CDR3nt: TGCGCCAGCAGTCAGGCCTGGCGGGCAGTCCTCCCTGGAAACACCATATATTTT; j_gene: TRBJ1-3; d_gene: -; v_gene: TRBV23-1; abundance: -
CDR3aa: CASSQERGLAGETQYF; CDR3nt: TGTGCCAGCAGCCAAGAGAGGGGACTAGCTGGGGAGACCCAGTACTTC; j_gene: TRBJ2-5; d_gene: TRBD2; v_gene: TRBV4-2; abundance: -
CDR3aa: CASSVYRTSGSNEQFF; CDR3nt: TGTGCCAGCAGCGTATATCGGACTAGCGGGAGTAATGAGCAGTTCTTC; j_gene: TRBJ2-1; d_gene: TRBD2; v_gene: TRBV9; abundance: -
CDR3aa: CASSDNDLIYEQYF; CDR3nt: TGTGCCAGTAGCGACAACGACCTCATCTACGAGCAGTACTTC; j_gene: TRBJ2-7; d_gene: -; v_gene: TRBV19; abundance: once
CDR3aa: CASSLVGQPYNEQFF; CDR3nt: TGTGCCAGCAGCCTCGTGGGACAGCCCTACAATGAGCAGTTCTTC; j_gene: TRBJ2-1; d_gene: TRBD1; v_gene: TRBV5-4; abundance: -